The next 22 T cell receptor beta chains were all read from a single sample in a study of OX40 agonist ivuxolimab in advanced cancers. Sequencing was performed with immunoSEQ multiplex PCR; in TCRdb, only in-frame clones are kept and a portion is missing. This table holds 75,000 to 90,000 clones, around 84% found once. The starting material was CD4+ or CD8+ T cells sorted from blood, obtained in a trial of the OX40 agonist ivuxolimab. These receptors came from an adult with an advanced solid tumor such as melanoma, head and neck, liver or kidney cancer.

The chain employs TRBV2 and TRBJ2-7; possible D gene TRBD2, 5 bases. This CDR3 is built from 15 residues. From germline, CDR1 is SNHLY and CDR2 FYNNEI. Trimming left V 6 bases short and J 3 bases short, with 18 bases between. CDR3 nucleotide sequence: TGTGCCAGCAGCCCGGGATTTAGTAAACACTACGAGCAGTACTTC. It codes for CASSPGFSKHYEQYF.

This chain joins TRBV6-1 and TRBJ2-6; no clear D. CDR1 is MNHNS, CDR2 SASEGT, per germline. The length of the CDR3 is 15 residues. V dropped 7 bases and J dropped 4 bases, with 14 bases sitting between them. The CDR3 reads CASTTYRAGANVLTF. Written as DNA, the CDR3 is TGTGCCAGCACGACCTACAGAGCCGGGGCCAACGTCCTGACTTTC.

The chain couples TRBV19 to TRBJ1-5; maybe TRBD1 (6 bases). Germline CDR1 and CDR2: LNHDA and SQIVND (reference sequence). The V end lost 5 bases, the J end lost 6 bases, and 11 bases lay between the germline ends. The CDR3 totals 13 residues. In DNA, the CDR3 is TGTGCCAGTAGTGGGGGCCAGGGTCAGCCCCAGCATTTT. Protein sequence: CASSGGQGQPQHF.

The chain carries TRBV4-1 and TRBJ2-1; D is unclear. CDR3 length: 17 residues. Per germline, CDR1 MGHRA and CDR2 YSYEKL. Trimming shortened V by 5 bases and J by 0 bases, and 17 bases separated the two germline ends. Written as DNA, the CDR3 is TGCGCCAGCAGCTTCAGATATTTCGGAAACTCCTACAATGAGCAGTTCTTC. Protein product: CASSFRYFGNSYNEQFF.

This sequence joins TRBV2 and TRBJ1-1, with TRBD1 matching over 7 bases. Unmatched junction bases numbered 13, after V lost 6 bases and J lost 9 bases. Germline-derived CDR1 and CDR2 are SNHLY and FYNNEI. The CDR3 has 14 amino acids. The CDR3 protein is CASRGTGAASQAFF. The CDR3 DNA is TGTGCCAGCAGGGGTACAGGGGCCGCTTCGCAAGCTTTCTTT.

This sequence joins TRBV10-3 and TRBJ1-6; D not resolved. V lost 6 bases, J lost 2 bases, and 8 bases lay in between. Germline V gene data show CDR1 as ENHRY and CDR2 as SYGVKD. The CDR3 sequence is 14 residues long. CDR3 sequence (DNA): TGTGCCATCAGCGCGCGGCCCTATAATTCACCCCTCCACTTT. Protein: CAISARPYNSPLHF.

The chain uses TRBV4-1 and TRBJ1-4, with D unclear. The CDR3 is made up of 13 amino acids. Germline CDR1 MGHRA, CDR2 YSYEKL. V gave up 0 bases and J gave up 8 bases, with 7 bases separating them. The CDR3 loop reads CASSQDWQEKLFF. The CDR3 DNA follows: TGCGCCAGCAGCCAAGATTGGCAAGAAAAACTGTTTTTT.

This rearrangement joins TRBV11-1 to TRBJ2-7; a possible D gene is TRBD2 (6 bases). V shed 1 base and J shed 2 bases, with 9 bases lying between them. CDR1 is SGHAT and CDR2 is FQDESV in the germline V gene (reference sequence). This CDR3 region has 14 residues. CDR3 loop: CASSLGRGPYEQYF. The DNA of the CDR3 is TGTGCCAGCAGCTTAGGGAGGGGCCCCTACGAGCAGTACTTC.

This clone rates as medium-sized. V is TRBV6-5 and J is TRBJ1-6, with 8 bases matching TRBD1. The V segment lost 4 bases and the J segment 9 bases; nucleotides outside the gene matches: 11. CDR3 length: 16 residues. CDR1 is MNHEY and CDR2 is SVGAGI in the germline V gene. CDR3 nucleotide sequence: TGTGCCAGCAGTTCCCCCCAGGGGGCTCTTGGTTCACCCCTCCACTTT. Residues: CASSSPQGALGSPLHF.

Worth noting for this clone: A read error may explain this, as a much larger clone is one base away. Other DNA sequences in the sample encode the same CDR3. The rearrangement uses TRBV7-3 and TRBJ1-1, with D uncertain. The germline gives CDR1 SGHTA, CDR2 FQGTGA. The germline V and J ends were trimmed by 0 bases and 1 base, with 3 bases remaining between them. The CDR3 extends over 13 amino acids. CDR3 sequence reads: CASSLTGNTEAFF. As DNA, the CDR3 is TGTGCCAGCAGCTTAACAGGGAACACTGAAGCTTTCTTT.

The chain is built from TRBV5-1 and TRBJ2-5; 8 bases match TRBD1. V gave up 4 bases and J gave up 1 base; unmatched junction bases: 9. The V gene's germline CDR1 is SGHRS and CDR2 YFSETQ. This CDR3 region has 16 residues. CDR3 in DNA: TGCGCCAGCAGCCAAATTCCCGGGACAGGCCAAGAGACCCAGTACTTC. Encoded protein: CASSQIPGTGQETQYF.

The sample holds one count of this clone. This chain's CDR3 is CSVEGEAGVGNEQFF. DNA of the CDR3: TGCAGCGTTGAAGGAGAGGCAGGGGTTGGAAATGAGCAGTTCTTC. The chain couples TRBV29-1 to TRBJ2-1; perhaps TRBD1 as D (6 bases). This CDR3 has 15 residues. V gave up 1 base and J gave up 7 bases, with 17 bases separating them. Germline V gene sequence: CDR1 SQVTM, CDR2 ANQGSEA.

The chain carries TRBV7-8 and TRBJ2-5; the D gene is possibly TRBD1 (6 bases). The DNA end favors TRBJ2-7, so the J call may be wrong. The CDR3 totals 15 residues. Germline-derived CDR1 and CDR2 are SGHVS and FQNEAQ. CDR3 DNA sequence: TGTGCCAGCAGCTTAGGGCAGGGGCCGCTCTACGAGCAGTACTTC. Translation gives CASSLGQGPLYEQYF.

The genes are TRBV6-5 and TRBJ2-5, with D possibly TRBD1 on 6 matching bases. CDR1 is MNHEY, CDR2 SVGAGI, per germline. Trimming pared 5 bases from V and 11 bases from J, leaving 24 bases between. The CDR3 is 15 residues long. The CDR3 region is CASSGSAQGEGEQYF. In DNA, the CDR3 is TGTGCCAGCAGTGGCTCGGCACAGGGCGAAGGTGAGCAGTACTTC.

This chain links TRBV30 with TRBJ2-3; no clear D. V shed 2 bases and J shed 6 bases, with 9 bases lying between them. Germline V CDR1 and CDR2: GTSNPN, SVGIG (reference sequence). The CDR3 is 12 residues long. CDR3 sequence: CAWSLRRDTQYF. The CDR3 coding sequence is TGTGCCTGGAGTCTCCGGCGGGATACGCAGTATTTT.

This clone was seen once. V is TRBV6-6 and J is TRBJ2-1; TRBD1 might be the D (6 bases). Germline lookup yields CDR1 MNHNY and CDR2 SVGAGI (reference sequence). V lost 6 bases and J lost 6, with 15 bases in between. The length of the CDR3 is 14 residues. The CDR3 reads CASRSRDKLNEQFF. In DNA form, the CDR3 reads TGTGCCAGCAGGTCCCGGGACAAACTCAATGAGCAGTTCTTC.

This chain uses TRBV11-2 with TRBJ2-3; the D gene is possibly TRBD1 (6 bases). Trimming removed 1 base at V and 4 bases at J, with 15 bases between. CDR3 length: 16 residues. Germline lookup yields CDR1 SGHAT and CDR2 FQNNGV. The CDR3 region is CASSLVGQGRADTQYF. CDR3 nucleotide sequence: TGTGCCAGCAGCTTAGTAGGTCAGGGGAGAGCAGATACGCAGTATTTT. Variable domain in full (rest from reference TRBV11-2 and TRBJ2-3): EAGVAQSPRYKIIEKRQSVAFWCNPISGHATLYWYQQILGQGPKLLIQFQNNGVVDDSQLPKDRFSAERLKGVDSTLKIQPAKLEDSAVYLCASSLVGQGRADTQYFGPGTRLTVL.

The chain carries TRBV6-1 and TRBJ2-5; tentative D call: TRBD2 (5 bases). V was clipped by 2 bases and J by 5 bases, with 21 bases between them. The V gene's germline CDR1 is MNHNS and CDR2 SASEGT. This CDR3 contains 17 residues. The CDR3 nucleotides read TGTGCCAGCAGTGAAAGGGCAACATGGGCGGGTACGGAGACCCAGTACTTC. Its protein product is CASSERATWAGTETQYF.

This clone was detected only once. The CDR3 region is CASSYRQGTNYGYTF. CDR3 DNA sequence: TGTGCCAGCAGTTACCGGCAGGGCACTAACTATGGCTACACCTTC. The V gene is TRBV6-5, the J gene TRBJ1-2; D perhaps matches TRBD1 (5 bases). V was shortened by 2 bases and J by 0 bases, with 10 bases between the two germline ends. The germline gives CDR1 MNHEY, CDR2 SVGAGI. The length of the CDR3 is 15 residues.

The CDR3 DNA is TGTGCCTGGACCTTTCCCCGACAGGGAACCTACGAGCAGTACTTC. Its translation: CAWTFPRQGTYEQYF. This chain links TRBV30 with TRBJ2-7, with 7 bases matching TRBD1. Per germline, CDR1 GTSNPN and CDR2 SVGIG (reference sequence). After removal of 4 bases from V and 2 bases from J, the junction contained 11 bases not matched to a gene. This CDR3 region has 15 residues.

This CDR3 reads CASSPTGGLGISTFF. CDR3 DNA sequence: TGTGCCAGTAGCCCTACAGGGGGTTTGGGGATATCGACTTTCTTT. The gene calls are TRBV19 and TRBJ1-1, with 8 bases lining up with TRBD1. J lost 12 bases, V lost 6 bases, and 18 bases had no gene match. The germline gives CDR1 LNHDA, CDR2 SQIVND (reference sequence). This CDR3 region has 15 residues.

This clone has just a few counts. J is TRBJ1-1 and V is TRBV7-6; D uncertain. The CDR3 consists of 15 residues. Germline V gene lookup returns CDR1 SGHVS and CDR2 FNYEAQ. V was trimmed by 2 bases and J by 4 bases, leaving 14 bases between them. CDR3 DNA: TGTGCCAGCAGCTTAAACCCCGATCTTGGCACTGAAGCTTTCTTT. Amino acids: CASSLNPDLGTEAFF. The whole variable domain, remainder taken from reference TRBV7-6 and TRBJ1-1, is GAGVSQSPRYKVTKRGQDVALRCDPISGHVSLYWYRQALGQGPEFLTYFNYEAQQDKSGLPNDRFSAERPEGSISTLTIQRTEQRDSAMYRCASSLNPDLGTEAFFGQGTRLTVV.